Many counts were recorded for the clone carrying this TCR beta chain. What it binds is unknown. The source of the sample is a study of CD8 T cells in ankylosing spondylitis. Study conclusions and caveats: Ankylosing spondylitis blood appeared to carry a characteristic TCR beta motif of several highly homologous variants. Significant enrichment of disease-linked clones was reported in matched ankylosing spondylitis synovial fluid. In synovial fluid and blood from reactive arthritis, some motif variants were previously reported.

The CDR3 spans 13 residues. The germline gives CDR1 GTSNPN, CDR2 SVGIG (reference sequence). V lost 0 bases and J lost 0, with 6 bases in between. TCRdb redid the calling of the 5' RACE reads with MiXCR, one entry per CDR3 protein. The sample has more than 150,000 distinct CDR3 sequences; more than 9% are singletons. This TCR came from a male donor with ankylosing spondylitis or in good health (not recorded which). The sequenced sample consisted of blood, either unsorted or a sorted T cell fraction (not recorded which). This chain joins TRBV30 and TRBJ2-7; no clear D gene. This chain's CDR3 is CAWSVGYSYEQYF. The CDR3 nucleotides read TGTGCCTGGAGTGTAGGTTACTCCTACGAGCAGTACTTC.